This TCR beta chain came from a study of blood T cell repertoires in COVID-19. TCRdb's copy holds only in-frame clones and misses some; the assay was immunoSEQ multiplex PCR. The data contain 84,000 or so clones, 75% to 85% of them singletons. The V gene's germline CDR1 is GTSNPN and CDR2 SVGIG (reference sequence). J was trimmed by 0 bases and V by 2 bases; bases with no gene match: 3. The CDR3 is 14 residues long. What was sequenced was peripheral blood. This receptor was identified in a woman older than 75 with acute or convalescent COVID-19. The rearrangement uses TRBV30 and TRBJ1-1, with 7 bases identical to TRBD1. CDR3 in DNA: TGTGCCTGGAGTTGGGACAGTATGAACACTGAAGCTTTCTTT. Translating it yields CAWSWDSMNTEAFF. The complete variable domain, with remaining parts taken from reference TRBV30 and TRBJ1-1, reads SQTIHQWPATLVQPVGSPLSLECTVEGTSNPNLYWYRQAAGRGLQLLFYSVGIGQISSEVPQNLSASRPQDRQFILSSKKLLLSDSGFYLCAWSWDSMNTEAFFGQGTRLTVV.